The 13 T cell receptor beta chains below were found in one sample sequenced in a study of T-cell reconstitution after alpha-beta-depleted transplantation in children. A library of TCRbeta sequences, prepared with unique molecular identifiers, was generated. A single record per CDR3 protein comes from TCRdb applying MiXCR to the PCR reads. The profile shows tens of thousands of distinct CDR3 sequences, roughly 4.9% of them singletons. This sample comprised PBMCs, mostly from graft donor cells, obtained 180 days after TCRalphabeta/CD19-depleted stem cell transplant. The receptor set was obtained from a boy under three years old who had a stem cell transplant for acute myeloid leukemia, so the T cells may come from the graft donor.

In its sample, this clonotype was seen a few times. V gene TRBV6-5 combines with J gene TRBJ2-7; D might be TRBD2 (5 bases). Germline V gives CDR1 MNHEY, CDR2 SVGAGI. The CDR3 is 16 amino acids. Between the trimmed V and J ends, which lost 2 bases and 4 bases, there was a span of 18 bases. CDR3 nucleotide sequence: TGTGCCAGCAGTTACGCCTACACACGTAGCGCTTACGAGCAGTACTTC. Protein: CASSYAYTRSAYEQYF.

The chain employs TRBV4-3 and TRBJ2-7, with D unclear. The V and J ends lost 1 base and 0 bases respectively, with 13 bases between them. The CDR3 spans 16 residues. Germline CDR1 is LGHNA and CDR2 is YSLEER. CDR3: CASSQALTLPSYEQYF. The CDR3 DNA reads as TGCGCCAGCAGCCAAGCTCTGACACTGCCCTCCTACGAGCAGTACTTC.

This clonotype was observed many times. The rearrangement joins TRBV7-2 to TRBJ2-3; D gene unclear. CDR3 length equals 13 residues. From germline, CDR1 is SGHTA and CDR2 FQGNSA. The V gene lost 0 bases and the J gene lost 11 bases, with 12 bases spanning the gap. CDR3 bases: TGTGCCAGCAGCTTAGCTTTCCGAGACCGGCAGTATTTT. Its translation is CASSLAFRDRQYF.

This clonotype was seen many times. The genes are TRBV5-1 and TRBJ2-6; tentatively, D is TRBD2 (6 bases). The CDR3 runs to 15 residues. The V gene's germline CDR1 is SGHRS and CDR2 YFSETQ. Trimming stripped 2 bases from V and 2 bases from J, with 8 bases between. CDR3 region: CASSFPGAGANVLTF. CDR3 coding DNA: TGCGCCAGCAGCTTCCCGGGAGCTGGGGCCAACGTCCTGACTTTC.

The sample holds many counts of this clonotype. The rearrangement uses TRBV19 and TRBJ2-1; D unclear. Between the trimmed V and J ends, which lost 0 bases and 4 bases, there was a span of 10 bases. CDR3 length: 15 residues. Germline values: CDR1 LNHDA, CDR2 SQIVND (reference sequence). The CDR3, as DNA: TGTGCCAGTAGTATAGATCGAGAGGTTTACAATGAGCAGTTCTTC. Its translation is CASSIDREVYNEQFF. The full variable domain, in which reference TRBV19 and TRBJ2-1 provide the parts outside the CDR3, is DGGITQSPKYLFRKEGQNVTLSCEQNLNHDAMYWYRQDPGQGLRLIYYSQIVNDFQKGDIAEGYSVSREKKESFPLTVTSAQKNPTAFYLCASSIDREVYNEQFFGPGTRLTVL.

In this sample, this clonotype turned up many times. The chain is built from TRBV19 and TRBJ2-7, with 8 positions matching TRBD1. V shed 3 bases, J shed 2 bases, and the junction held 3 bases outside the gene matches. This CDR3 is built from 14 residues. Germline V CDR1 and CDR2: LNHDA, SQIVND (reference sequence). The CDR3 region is CASSMRDRPYEQYF. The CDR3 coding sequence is TGTGCCAGTAGTATGAGGGACAGGCCCTACGAGCAGTACTTC.

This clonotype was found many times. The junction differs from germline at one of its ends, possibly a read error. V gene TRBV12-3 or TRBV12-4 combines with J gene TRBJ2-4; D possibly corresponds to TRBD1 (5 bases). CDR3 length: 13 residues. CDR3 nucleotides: TGTGCCAGCAGCTTAGACAGACGAAACATTCAGTACTTC. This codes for CASSLDRRNIQYF.

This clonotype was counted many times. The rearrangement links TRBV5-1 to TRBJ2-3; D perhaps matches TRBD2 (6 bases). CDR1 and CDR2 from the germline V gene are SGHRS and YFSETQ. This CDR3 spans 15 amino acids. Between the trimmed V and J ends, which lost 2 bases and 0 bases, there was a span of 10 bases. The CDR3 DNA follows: TGCGCCAGCAGCTTCCGGGGGATGAGCACAGATACGCAGTATTTT. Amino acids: CASSFRGMSTDTQYF. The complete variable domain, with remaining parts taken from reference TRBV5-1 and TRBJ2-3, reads KAGVTQTPRYLIKTRGQQVTLSCSPISGHRSVSWYQQTPGQGLQFLFEYFSETQRNKGNFPGRFSGRQFSNSRSEMNVSTLELGDSALYLCASSFRGMSTDTQYFGPGTRLTVL.

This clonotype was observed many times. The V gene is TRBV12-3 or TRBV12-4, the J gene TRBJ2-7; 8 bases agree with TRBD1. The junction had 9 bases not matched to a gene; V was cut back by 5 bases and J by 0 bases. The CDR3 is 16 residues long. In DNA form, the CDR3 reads TGTGCCAGCAGTCCCTCCCGGGACAGGCCCTCCTACGAGCAGTACTTC. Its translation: CASSPSRDRPSYEQYF.

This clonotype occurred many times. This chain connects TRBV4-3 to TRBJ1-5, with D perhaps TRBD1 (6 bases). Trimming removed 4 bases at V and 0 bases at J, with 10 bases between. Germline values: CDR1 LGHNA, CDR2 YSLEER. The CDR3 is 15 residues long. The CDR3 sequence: CASSPGANSNQPQHF. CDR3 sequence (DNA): TGCGCCAGCAGCCCAGGGGCCAATAGCAATCAGCCCCAGCATTTT.

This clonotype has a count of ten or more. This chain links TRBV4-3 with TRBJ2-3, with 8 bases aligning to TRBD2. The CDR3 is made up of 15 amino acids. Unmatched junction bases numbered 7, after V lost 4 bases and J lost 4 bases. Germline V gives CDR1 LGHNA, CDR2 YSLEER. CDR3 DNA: TGCGCCAGCAGCCCCGCCCGGGGGGGATCAGATACGCAGTATTTT. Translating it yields CASSPARGGSDTQYF.

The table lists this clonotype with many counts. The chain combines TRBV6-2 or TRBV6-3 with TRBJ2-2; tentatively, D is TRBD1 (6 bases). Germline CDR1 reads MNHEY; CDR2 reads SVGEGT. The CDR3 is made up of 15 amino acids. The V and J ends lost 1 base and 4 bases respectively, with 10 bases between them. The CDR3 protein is CASSYLTGPTGELFF. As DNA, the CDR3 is TGTGCCAGCAGTTACTTAACAGGGCCCACCGGGGAGCTGTTTTTT.

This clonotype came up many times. CDR3 DNA: TGTGCCAGCAGTCCTCGTGGGGTTGCCAAAAACATTCAGTACTTC. It translates to CASSPRGVAKNIQYF. The rearrangement joins TRBV12-3 or TRBV12-4 to TRBJ2-4, with D unresolved. The CDR3 sequence is 15 residues long. V was trimmed by 5 bases and J by 1 base, leaving 12 bases between them.